Following are 9 T cell receptor beta chains from one sample sequenced in a study of shared clonotypes between healthy human individuals. Libraries were prepared by immunoSEQ multiplex PCR; TCRdb keeps only in-frame clonotypes and omits some of them. The profile shows some 2,000,000 clones, 95% of them singletons. Sample: naive CD4+ T cells sorted from blood. Subset of the sample: CD45RA+ positively selected. Source of these receptors: a man between 18 and 35 years old in good health.

The rearrangement links TRBV21-1 to TRBJ2-7; the table gives TRBD1 as D, unverified against the DNA. TRBV21-1 represents a pseudogene. The CDR3 has 15 amino acids. CDR3 loop: CASSKSGTGPYEQYF. DNA of the CDR3: TGTGCCAGCAGCAAAAGTGGGACAGGGCCCTACGAGCAGTACTTC.

In its sample, this clone was seen a few times. This chain joins TRBV2 and TRBJ2-2, with 7 nucleotides matching TRBD1. With 8 bases clipped from V and 7 bases from J, the junction kept 7 bases outside the gene matches. Germline V CDR1 and CDR2: SNHLY, FYNNEI. CDR3 length: 13 residues. The CDR3: CASRTGAGGELFF. CDR3 DNA sequence: TGTGCCAGCCGAACAGGGGCGGGCGGGGAGCTGTTTTTT.

The chain couples TRBV10-3 to TRBJ2-5, with D perhaps TRBD1 (6 bases). This CDR3 comprises 14 residues. Trimming removed 6 bases at V and 0 bases at J, with 11 bases between. CDR1 ENHRY and CDR2 SYGVKD come from the germline V gene. The CDR3 DNA sequence: TGTGCCATCAGCTCCGACAGGTACCAAGAGACCCAGTACTTC. This translates into CAISSDRYQETQYF.

The chain joins TRBV7-8 to TRBJ2-6; 7 positions match TRBD2. V trimming: 3 bases; J trimming: 0 bases; junction bases outside the gene matches: 8. The CDR3 length is 18 residues. Germline V gene lookup returns CDR1 SGHVS and CDR2 FQNEAQ. This chain's CDR3 is CASSFGLAALSGANVLTF. The CDR3 region has the DNA TGTGCCAGCAGCTTTGGGCTAGCGGCCCTCTCTGGGGCCAACGTCCTGACTTTC.

The table lists this clone with a count of one. The chain carries TRBV2 and TRBJ2-7; 10 nucleotides align to TRBD1. Germline CDR1 reads SNHLY; CDR2 reads FYNNEI. V gave up 2 bases and J gave up 0 bases; unmatched junction bases: 16. The CDR3 is 20 amino acids. The CDR3 region is CASSEPLGTGVTRSSYEQYF. CDR3 nucleotide sequence: TGTGCCAGCAGTGAACCCCTCGGGACAGGGGTAACCCGAAGCTCCTACGAGCAGTACTTC.

The chain couples TRBV27 to TRBJ1-5; D is unresolved. CDR1 and CDR2 from the germline V gene are MNHEY and SMNVEV (reference sequence). V lost 9 bases and J lost 4, with 10 bases in between. The CDR3 is 12 residues long. The CDR3 region has the DNA TGTGCCAGTAAAGTTGGGAATCAGCCCCAGCATTTT. Protein: CASKVGNQPQHF.

Remarks on this clone: In the same sample, other DNA sequences code for this CDR3. V gene TRBV6-6 combines with J gene TRBJ2-2; 8 bases match TRBD1. The germline V gene encodes CDR1 MNHNY and CDR2 SVGAGI (reference sequence). CDR3 length equals 15 residues. J was trimmed by 4 bases and V by 2 bases; bases with no gene match: 3. The CDR3 region is CASSYDRGGTGELFF. The CDR3 coding sequence is TGTGCCAGCAGTTACGACAGGGGTGGCACCGGGGAGCTGTTTTTT.

This chain joins TRBV28 and TRBJ1-3; tentatively, D is TRBD1 (5 bases). Germline-derived CDR1 and CDR2 are MDHEN and SYDVKM. The CDR3 is 18 amino acids. V was shortened by 7 bases and J by 0 bases, with 22 bases between the two germline ends. The CDR3 loop is CASTTPTKGFSSGNTIYF. The CDR3 DNA reads as TGTGCCAGCACAACTCCTACAAAGGGGTTCAGCTCTGGAAACACCATATATTTT.

This chain links TRBV7-2 with TRBJ2-1; 8 bases agree with TRBD2. V gave up 1 base and J gave up 0 bases; unmatched junction bases: 8. This CDR3 has 18 amino acids. The germline gives CDR1 SGHTA, CDR2 FQGNSA. Written as DNA, the CDR3 is TGTGCCAGCAGCTTAGGGACTAGCCTGGGGAGCTCCTACAATGAGCAGTTCTTC. This translates into CASSLGTSLGSSYNEQFF. Drawing the rest from reference TRBV7-2 and TRBJ2-1, the complete variable domain is GAGVSQSPSNKVTEKGKDVELRCDPISGHTALYWYRQSLGQGLEFLIYFQGNSAPDKSGLPSDRFSAERTGGSVSTLTIQRTQQEDSAVYLCASSLGTSLGSSYNEQFFGPGTRLTVL.